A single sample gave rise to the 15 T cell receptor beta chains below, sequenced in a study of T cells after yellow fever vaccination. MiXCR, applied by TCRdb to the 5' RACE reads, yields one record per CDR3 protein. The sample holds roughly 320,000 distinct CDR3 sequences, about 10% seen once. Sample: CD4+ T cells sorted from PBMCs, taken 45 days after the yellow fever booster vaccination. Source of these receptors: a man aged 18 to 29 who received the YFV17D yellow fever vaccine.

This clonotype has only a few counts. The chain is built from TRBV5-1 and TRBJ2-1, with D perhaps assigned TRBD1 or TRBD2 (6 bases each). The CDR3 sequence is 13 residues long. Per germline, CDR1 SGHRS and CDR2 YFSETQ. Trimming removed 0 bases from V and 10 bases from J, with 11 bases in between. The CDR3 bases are TGCGCCAGCAGCTTGGGGGGGGCCCCGGAGCAGTTCTTC. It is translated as CASSLGGAPEQFF.

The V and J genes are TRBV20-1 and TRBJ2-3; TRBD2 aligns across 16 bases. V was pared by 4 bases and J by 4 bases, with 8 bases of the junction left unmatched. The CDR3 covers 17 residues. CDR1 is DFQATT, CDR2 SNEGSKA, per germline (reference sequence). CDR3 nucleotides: TGCAGTGCTAAGGGACTAGCGGGGGGGCCGATTTCAGATACGCAGTATTTT. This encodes CSAKGLAGGPISDTQYF.

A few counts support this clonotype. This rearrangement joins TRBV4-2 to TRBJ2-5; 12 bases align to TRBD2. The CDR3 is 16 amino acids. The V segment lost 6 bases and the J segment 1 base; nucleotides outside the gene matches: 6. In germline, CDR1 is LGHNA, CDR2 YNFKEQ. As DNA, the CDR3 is TGTGCCAGCAGTGAGGGACTAGCGGGCCGCCAAGAGACCCAGTACTTC. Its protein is CASSEGLAGRQETQYF.

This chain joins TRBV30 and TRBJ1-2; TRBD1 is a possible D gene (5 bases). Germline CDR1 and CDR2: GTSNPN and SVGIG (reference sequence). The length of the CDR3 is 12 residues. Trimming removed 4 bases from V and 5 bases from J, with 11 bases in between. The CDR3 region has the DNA TGTGCCTGGAACCCGGGGGGATATGGCTACACCTTC. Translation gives CAWNPGGYGYTF.

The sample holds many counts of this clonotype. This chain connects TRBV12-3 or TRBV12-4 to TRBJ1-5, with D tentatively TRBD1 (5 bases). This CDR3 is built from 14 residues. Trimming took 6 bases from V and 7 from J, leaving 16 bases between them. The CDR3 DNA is TGTGCCAGCAGCTCGTCTGGGGCCGGGCAGCCCCAGCATTTT. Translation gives CASSSSGAGQPQHF.

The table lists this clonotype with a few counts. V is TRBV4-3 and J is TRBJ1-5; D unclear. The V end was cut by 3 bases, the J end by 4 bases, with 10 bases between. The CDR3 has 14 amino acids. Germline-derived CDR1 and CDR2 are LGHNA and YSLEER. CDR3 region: CASSQERTNQPQHF. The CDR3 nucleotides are TGCGCCAGCAGCCAGGAGAGAACTAATCAGCCCCAGCATTTT.

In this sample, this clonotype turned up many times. CDR3 sequence: CASSLDADTQYF. The DNA for the CDR3 is TGTGCCAGCAGCTTAGACGCAGATACGCAGTATTTT. The chain carries TRBV13 and TRBJ2-3; D is undetermined. With 1 base removed from V and 4 bases from J, the gap between germline ends came to 3 bases. The germline V gene has CDR1 PRHDT and CDR2 FYEKMQ (reference sequence). The CDR3 sequence is 12 residues long. Drawing the rest from reference TRBV13 and TRBJ2-3, the complete variable domain is AAGVIQSPRHLIKEKRETATLKCYPIPRHDTVYWYQQGPGQDPQFLISFYEKMQSDKGSIPDRFSAQQFSDYHSELNMSSLELGDSALYFCASSLDADTQYFGPGTRLTVL.

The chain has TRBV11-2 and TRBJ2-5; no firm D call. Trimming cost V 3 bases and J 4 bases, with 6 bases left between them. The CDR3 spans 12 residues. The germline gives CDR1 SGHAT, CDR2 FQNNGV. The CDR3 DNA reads TGTGCCAGCAGCTTCGAGTCAGAGACCCAGTACTTC. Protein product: CASSFESETQYF.

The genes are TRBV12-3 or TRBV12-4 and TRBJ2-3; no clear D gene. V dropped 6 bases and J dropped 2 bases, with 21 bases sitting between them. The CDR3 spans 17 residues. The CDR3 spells CASSNPTSGRLTDTQYF. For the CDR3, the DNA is TGTGCCAGCAGCAATCCCACATCCGGGCGTCTCACAGATACGCAGTATTTT.

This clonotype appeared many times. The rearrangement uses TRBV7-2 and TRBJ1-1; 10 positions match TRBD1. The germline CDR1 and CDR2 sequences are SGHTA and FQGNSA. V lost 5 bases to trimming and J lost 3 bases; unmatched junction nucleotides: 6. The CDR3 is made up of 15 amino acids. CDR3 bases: TGTGCCAGCAGCCCCCGGGACAGGGGTGACACTGAAGCTTTCTTT. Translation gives CASSPRDRGDTEAFF. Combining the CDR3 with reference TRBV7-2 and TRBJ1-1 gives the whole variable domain GAGVSQSPSNKVTEKGKDVELRCDPISGHTALYWYRQSLGQGLEFLIYFQGNSAPDKSGLPSDRFSAERTGGSVSTLTIQRTQQEDSAVYLCASSPRDRGDTEAFFGQGTRLTVV.

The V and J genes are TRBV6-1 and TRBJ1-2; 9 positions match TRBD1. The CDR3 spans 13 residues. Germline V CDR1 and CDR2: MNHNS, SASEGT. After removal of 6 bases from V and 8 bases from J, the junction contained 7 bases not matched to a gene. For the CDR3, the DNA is TGTGCCAGCAGAACAGGGGGCGCGGGAGGCTACACCTTC. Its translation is CASRTGGAGGYTF.

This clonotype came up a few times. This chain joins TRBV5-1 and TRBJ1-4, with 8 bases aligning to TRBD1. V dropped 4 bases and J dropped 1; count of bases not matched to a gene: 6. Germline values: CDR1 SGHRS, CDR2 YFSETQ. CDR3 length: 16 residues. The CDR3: CASSMTGVGTNEKLFF. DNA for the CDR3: TGCGCCAGCAGCATGACAGGGGTCGGAACTAATGAAAAACTGTTTTTT.

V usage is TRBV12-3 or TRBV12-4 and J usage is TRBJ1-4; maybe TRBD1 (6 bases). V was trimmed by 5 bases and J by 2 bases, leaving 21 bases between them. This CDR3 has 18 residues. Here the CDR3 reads CASSPGAAGVGTNEKLFF. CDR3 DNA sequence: TGTGCCAGCAGTCCCGGAGCAGCAGGGGTTGGGACTAATGAAAAACTGTTTTTT.

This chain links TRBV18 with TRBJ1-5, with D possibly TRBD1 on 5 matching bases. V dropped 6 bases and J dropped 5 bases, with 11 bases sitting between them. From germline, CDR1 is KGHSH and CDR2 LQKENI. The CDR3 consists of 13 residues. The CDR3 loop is CASSGTEDQPQHF. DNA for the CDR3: TGTGCCAGCTCCGGGACGGAGGATCAGCCCCAGCATTTT.

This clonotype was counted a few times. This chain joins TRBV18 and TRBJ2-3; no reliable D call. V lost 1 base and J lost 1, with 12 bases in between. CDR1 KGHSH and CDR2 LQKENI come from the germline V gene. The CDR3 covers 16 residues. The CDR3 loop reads CASSPQQPTRTDTQYF. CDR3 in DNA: TGTGCCAGCTCACCACAACAGCCAACTCGCACAGATACGCAGTATTTT.